A single sample is the source of the 8 T cell receptor beta chains below, sequenced in a study of control samples from healthy donors and cancer patients. Repertoires were generated with immunoSEQ multiplex PCR, while TCRdb's copy carries only in-frame clones and drops some. Among around 68,000 clones listed, approximately 88% were seen once. The source material was PBMCs. Receptors were obtained from a woman in her 50s with lung cancer.

The genes are TRBV2 and TRBJ1-1; 9 bases agree with TRBD1. Per germline, CDR1 SNHLY and CDR2 FYNNEI. V shed 9 bases, J shed 3 bases, and the junction held 5 bases outside the gene matches. The CDR3 loop spans 13 amino acids. CDR3 DNA sequence: TGTGCCAGGGAACAGGGGGCGCACACTGAAGCTTTCTTT. This encodes CAREQGAHTEAFF.

V and J are TRBV19 and TRBJ2-5, with D unresolved. Germline V gene sequence: CDR1 LNHDA, CDR2 SQIVND (reference sequence). The CDR3 loop spans 14 amino acids. Trimming removed 0 bases from V and 1 base from J, with 6 bases in between. The CDR3 coding sequence is TGTGCCAGTAGTATAGACACGACCCAAGAGACCCAGTACTTC. Residues: CASSIDTTQETQYF.

This clone showed up just once. The rearrangement links TRBV27 to TRBJ2-7; TRBD1 might be the D (6 bases). CDR1 and CDR2 (germline): MNHEY, SMNVEV (reference sequence). The V and J ends lost 5 bases and 2 bases respectively, with 10 bases between them. This CDR3 has 13 amino acids. Written as DNA, the CDR3 is TGTGCCAGCAGTGAAAACAGGGCCTACGAGCAGTACTTC. Amino acid sequence: CASSENRAYEQYF.

A few counts support this clone. The V and J genes are TRBV9 and TRBJ1-1; no clear D gene. The CDR3 runs to 15 residues. CDR1 is SGDLS and CDR2 is YYNGEE in the germline V gene. V was trimmed by 0 bases and J by 0 bases, leaving 9 bases between them. The CDR3 DNA reads TGTGCCAGCAGCGTAGTAGGCAGTCTGAACACTGAAGCTTTCTTT. Its translation is CASSVVGSLNTEAFF.

The sample holds one count of this clone. The chain couples TRBV4-2 to TRBJ1-1; 10 nucleotides align to TRBD1. Germline V gives CDR1 LGHNA, CDR2 YNFKEQ. With V trimmed by 4 bases and J by 4 bases, 3 bases remained unmatched. This CDR3 spans 14 amino acids. The CDR3 DNA sequence: TGTGCCAGCAGCCGTGGACAGGGGGTCACTGAAGCTTTCTTT. This codes for CASSRGQGVTEAFF.

The chain is built from TRBV19 and TRBJ2-3; the D gene is possibly TRBD2 (5 bases). CDR3 length: 13 residues. With 6 bases removed from V and 4 bases from J, the gap between germline ends came to 11 bases. Per the germline V gene, CDR1 is LNHDA and CDR2 is SQIVND (reference sequence). The CDR3 sequence is CASRLLGADTQYF. DNA for the CDR3: TGTGCCAGTAGGCTTCTCGGGGCAGATACGCAGTATTTT.

This chain connects TRBV30 to TRBJ2-3, with TRBD2 matching 12 bases. The CDR3 contains 15 residues. After removal of 4 bases from V and 3 bases from J, the junction contained 5 bases not matched to a gene. Per the germline V gene, CDR1 is GTSNPN and CDR2 is SVGIG (reference sequence). The CDR3 protein is CAWTPSGGATDTQYF. The DNA for the CDR3 is TGTGCCTGGACCCCTAGCGGGGGGGCAACAGATACGCAGTATTTT.

The V gene is TRBV12-3 or TRBV12-4, the J gene TRBJ1-2, with 11 bases matching TRBD1. The V and J ends lost 11 bases and 4 bases, in that order; junction bases with no gene match: 6. The CDR3 consists of 13 residues. CDR3 sequence: CASGQGASYGYTF. The CDR3 DNA follows: TGTGCCTCCGGACAGGGGGCCTCCTATGGCTACACCTTC.